This TCR beta chain was identified during a study of PD-1 blockade in mismatch repair-deficient tumors. Study overall: Patients had approximately 12 mismatch repair-deficient cancer types, all previously treated and progressing.

In regard to this clone: Its target is not known.

Assay: immunoSEQ multiplex PCR; the TCRdb copy retains only in-frame clones and omits some. Of 35,000 to 45,000 clones in the sample, roughly 85% were seen once. Study outcomes and limitations: Tumor-resident clones, often undetectable pretreatment in blood, expanded then contracted after pembrolizumab.

The CDR3 contains 15 residues. Between the trimmed V and J ends, which lost 4 bases and 5 bases, there was a span of 18 bases. Germline CDR1 reads SGHRS; CDR2 reads YFSETQ. All patients were mismatch repair deficient, assessed by either PCR or immunohistochemistry. TCRs were sequenced from a few patients responding to pembrolizumab. The sequencing here drew on peripheral blood, taken roughly 75 weeks after starting pembrolizumab. This TCR was recovered from an adult with mismatch repair-deficient cancer. V usage is TRBV5-1 and J usage is TRBJ1-1, with a possible D match to TRBD1 (6 bases). CDR3 residues: CASSLGGDIGTEAFF. The CDR3 DNA is TGCGCCAGCAGCCTTGGGGGGGACATTGGGACTGAAGCTTTCTTT.